One and the same sample provided the 25 T cell receptor beta chains below, sequenced in a study of graft-versus-host responses after intestinal transplantation. Their antigens are not known. Clones were read by immunoSEQ multiplex PCR, and TCRdb kept only the in-frame ones, dropping some. Of about 90,000 clones listed, about 88% are singletons. This specimen consisted of unstimulated CD4+ T cells sorted from spleen or lymph node cells, obtained before transplant. The receptors originated from a human donor who was the organ donor for an intestinal transplant.

The chain combines TRBV28 with TRBJ1-1; maybe TRBD1 (5 bases). Germline V gene lookup returns CDR1 MDHEN and CDR2 SYDVKM. Trimming took off 4 bases at V and 4 bases at J, with 13 bases between the two ends. The CDR3 sequence is 14 residues long. In DNA form, the CDR3 reads TGTGCCAGCAGTTACCCGACAGTATTCACTGAAGCTTTCTTT. This translates into CASSYPTVFTEAFF.

V and J are TRBV5-1 and TRBJ2-2; TRBD2 is a possible D gene (5 bases). The CDR3 totals 13 residues. Trimming stripped 7 bases from V and 6 bases from J, with 13 bases between. The germline CDR1 and CDR2 sequences are SGHRS and YFSETQ. CDR3: CASREGIPGELFF. The CDR3 DNA reads TGCGCCAGCCGTGAGGGAATCCCCGGGGAGCTGTTTTTT.

CDR3 bases: TGTGCCAGCAGTGTTCGGACAGGGGTAGCCAAAAACATTCAGTACTTC. Amino acid sequence: CASSVRTGVAKNIQYF. The V call is TRBV6-1, the J call TRBJ2-4, with TRBD1 matching 9 bases. There are 16 residues in the CDR3. CDR1 and CDR2 from the germline V gene are MNHNS and SASEGT. J gave up 0 bases and V 4 bases, and 4 bases lay outside the gene matches.

The genes are TRBV5-4 and TRBJ1-5, with 9 nucleotides matching TRBD1. CDR1 and CDR2 from the germline V gene are SGHNT and YYREEE (reference sequence). The CDR3 loop spans 15 amino acids. V trimming: 5 bases; J trimming: 6 bases; junction bases outside the gene matches: 9. The chain's CDR3 is CASRYTGGWAQPQHF. Here the CDR3 DNA reads TGTGCCAGCAGATATACAGGGGGCTGGGCTCAGCCCCAGCATTTT.

V usage is TRBV19 and J usage is TRBJ2-3, with a possible D match to TRBD2 (7 bases). Trimming left V 3 bases short and J 5 bases short, with 15 bases between. This CDR3 region has 15 residues. Germline V gene data show CDR1 as LNHDA and CDR2 as SQIVND (reference sequence). CDR3 in amino acids: CASSMYGGLGDTQYF. In nucleotides, the CDR3 is TGTGCCAGTAGTATGTACGGGGGGCTGGGAGATACGCAGTATTTT.

The V gene is TRBV5-8, the J gene TRBJ2-7; TRBD2 might be the D (5 bases). Trimming stripped 2 bases from V and 1 base from J, with 28 bases between. Germline lookup yields CDR1 SGHTS and CDR2 YDEGEE. CDR3 length equals 20 residues. This CDR3 reads CASSFATDVKRGRYSYEQYF. The CDR3 nucleotides read TGTGCCAGCAGCTTTGCCACGGACGTCAAACGCGGGCGTTATTCCTACGAGCAGTACTTC.

In the case of this clone: A read error may produce the germline difference seen at one junction end. The gene calls are TRBV7-7 and TRBJ1-5, with D possibly being TRBD1 (5 bases). Germline CDR1 is SSHAT and CDR2 is FNYEAQ (reference sequence). This CDR3 region has 19 residues. DNA of the CDR3: TGTGCTAGCAGCTTGGGGGAGGACACGCCCCAGTATAGCAATCAGCCCCAGCATTTT. Translation gives CASSLGEDTPQYSNQPQHF.

CDR3 in amino acids: CSASGLMQETQYF. CDR3 nucleotides: TGCAGCGCCTCTGGGCTGATGCAAGAGACCCAGTACTTC. This chain links TRBV29-1 with TRBJ2-5; D not resolved. This CDR3 has 13 residues. Looked up from germline, CDR1 is SQVTM and CDR2 is ANQGSEA. The V end lost 7 bases, the J end lost 2 bases, and 14 bases lay between the germline ends.

The chain is built from TRBV7-3 and TRBJ1-5; D may be TRBD1 (5 bases). The CDR3 contains 13 residues. Germline-derived CDR1 and CDR2 are SGHTA and FQGTGA. V was clipped by 5 bases and J by 5 bases, with 10 bases between them. This CDR3 is CASSRDSDQPQHF. As DNA, the CDR3 is TGTGCCAGCAGCCGGGACTCAGATCAGCCCCAGCATTTT.

This clone was counted between two and nine times. The chain employs TRBV18 and TRBJ1-2; 11 positions agree with TRBD1. V was pared by 6 bases and J by 3 bases, with 6 bases of the junction left unmatched. Germline loops: CDR1 KGHSH, CDR2 LQKENI. The length of the CDR3 is 15 residues. CDR3 sequence reads: CASSPGTGGDYGYTF. The CDR3 bases are TGTGCCAGCTCCCCCGGGACAGGGGGGGACTATGGCTACACCTTC.

This chain links TRBV4-3 with TRBJ1-2; D ambiguous. This CDR3 is 15 amino acids long. The V and J ends lost 2 bases and 6 bases respectively, with 16 bases between them. The V gene's germline CDR1 is LGHNA and CDR2 YSLEER. CDR3 in amino acids: CASSQSRRPPNGYTF. CDR3 DNA sequence: TGCGCCAGCAGCCAAAGTCGCAGGCCACCTAATGGCTACACCTTC.

The J gene is TRBJ2-2, the V gene TRBV16; TRBD2 matches at 7 bases. This CDR3 has 15 residues. After removal of 2 bases from V and 5 bases from J, the junction contained 5 bases not matched to a gene. Looked up from germline, CDR1 is KGHSY and CDR2 is FQNENV. In nucleotides, the CDR3 is TGTGCCAGCAGCCAAAGTTCCGGGAGGACCGGGGAGCTGTTTTTT. Encoded protein: CASSQSSGRTGELFF.

The J gene is TRBJ1-4, the V gene TRBV5-1, with D unclear. This CDR3 spans 13 amino acids. Germline V gene sequence: CDR1 SGHRS, CDR2 YFSETQ. Trimming cost V 5 bases and J 0 bases, with 5 bases left between them. The CDR3 reads CASRQTTNEKLFF. CDR3 in DNA: TGCGCCAGCAGACAGACAACTAATGAAAAACTGTTTTTT. The whole variable domain, remainder taken from reference TRBV5-1 and TRBJ1-4, is KAGVTQTPRYLIKTRGQQVTLSCSPISGHRSVSWYQQTPGQGLQFLFEYFSETQRNKGNFPGRFSGRQFSNSRSEMNVSTLELGDSALYLCASRQTTNEKLFFGSGTQLSVL.

The rearrangement links TRBV19 to TRBJ2-7, with D tentatively TRBD1 (6 bases). The germline V gene has CDR1 LNHDA and CDR2 SQIVND (reference sequence). The CDR3 sequence is 14 residues long. V was clipped by 5 bases and J by 3 bases, with 14 bases between them. The CDR3 loop reads CASSDRRLNYEQYF. Here the CDR3 DNA reads TGTGCCAGTAGTGACAGGAGACTTAACTACGAGCAGTACTTC.

To note about this clone: The sample contains more than one DNA sequence encoding this CDR3. The chain is built from TRBV30 and TRBJ1-1; tentative D call: TRBD1 (6 bases). The CDR3 is made up of 13 amino acids. Trimming removed 0 bases from V and 2 bases from J, with 7 bases in between. Germline-derived CDR1 and CDR2 are GTSNPN and SVGIG (reference sequence). As DNA, the CDR3 is TGTGCCTGGAGTGTACAGGGTAACACTGAAGCTTTCTTT. It is translated as CAWSVQGNTEAFF.

V and J are TRBV9 and TRBJ2-5; 11 nucleotides align to TRBD1. CDR1 SGDLS and CDR2 YYNGEE come from the germline V gene. The CDR3 consists of 15 residues. J was trimmed by 4 bases and V by 3 bases; bases with no gene match: 5. The CDR3 DNA follows: TGTGCCAGCAGCGACACCGGGACAGGGGGAGAGACCCAGTACTTC. This encodes CASSDTGTGGETQYF. The complete variable domain, with remaining parts taken from reference TRBV9 and TRBJ2-5, reads DSGVTQTPKHLITATGQRVTLRCSPRSGDLSVYWYQQSLDQGLQFLIQYYNGEERAKGNILERFSAQQFPDLHSELNLSSLELGDSALYFCASSDTGTGGETQYFGPGTRLLVL.

The V gene is TRBV5-1, the J gene TRBJ1-4, with 7 nucleotides matching TRBD1. The CDR3 runs 15 residues. CDR1 SGHRS and CDR2 YFSETQ come from the germline V gene. Unmatched junction bases numbered 2, after V lost 0 bases and J lost 3 bases. The CDR3 DNA reads TGCGCCAGCAGCTTGGTCACAGGGGCTAATGAAAAACTGTTTTTT. Translating gives CASSLVTGANEKLFF.

This sequence joins TRBV4-1 and TRBJ2-7; 7 nucleotides match TRBD2. V lost 1 base, J lost 3 bases, and 12 bases stayed unmatched. Germline CDR1 is MGHRA and CDR2 is YSYEKL. This CDR3 region has 17 residues. DNA for the CDR3: TGCGCCAGCAGCCAAGTTCGTCCGGCGGGGGAGCTCTACGAGCAGTACTTC. It is translated as CASSQVRPAGELYEQYF.

The V and J genes are TRBV4-2 and TRBJ1-5; D gene unclear. CDR3 size: 17 residues. Trimming removed 5 bases at V and 4 bases at J, with 21 bases between. CDR1 is LGHNA, CDR2 YNFKEQ, per germline. The CDR3 spells CASSSGGGNSGNQPQHF. In nucleotides, the CDR3 is TGTGCCAGCAGCTCCGGCGGAGGGAACAGCGGGAATCAGCCCCAGCATTTT.

This chain links TRBV5-1 with TRBJ2-5, with 8 bases lining up with TRBD2. The CDR3 has 16 amino acids. Unmatched junction bases numbered 10, after V lost 1 base and J lost 5 bases. CDR1 and CDR2 from the germline V gene are SGHRS and YFSETQ. The CDR3 region has the DNA TGCGCCAGCAGCTTGTTTACGGGAGGGCCGGGGGAGACCCAGTACTTC. Protein product: CASSLFTGGPGETQYF.

This clone was recorded once. This sequence joins TRBV11-2 and TRBJ2-6, with a weak D call TRBD1 (6 bases). This CDR3 has 18 residues. Germline V gene data show CDR1 as SGHAT and CDR2 as FQNNGV. V was pared by 0 bases and J by 5 bases, with 17 bases between. The CDR3 sequence is CASSLERQDKPWANVLTF. CDR3 coding DNA: TGTGCCAGCAGCTTAGAGAGACAGGATAAGCCTTGGGCCAACGTCCTGACTTTC.

The chain carries TRBV28 and TRBJ2-1; maybe TRBD1 (5 bases). Germline loops: CDR1 MDHEN, CDR2 SYDVKM. V was clipped by 7 bases and J by 7 bases, with 8 bases between them. This CDR3 region has 11 residues. CDR3 DNA sequence: TGTGCCAGCATCGCAGGGAATGAGCAGTTCTTC. Amino acids: CASIAGNEQFF. Based on the CDR3 plus reference TRBV28 and TRBJ2-1, the full variable domain is DVKVTQSSRYLVKRTGEKVFLECVQDMDHENMFWYRQDPGLGLRLIYFSYDVKMKEKGDIPEGYSVSREKKERFSLILESASTNQTSMYLCASIAGNEQFFGPGTRLTVL.

Written as DNA, the CDR3 is TGTGCCAGCAGTGGGGCCGGCAGGGGAAACACCATATATTTT. Amino acid sequence: CASSGAGRGNTIYF. The rearrangement joins TRBV6-5 to TRBJ1-3; a weak D match, TRBD1 (5 bases). CDR1 is MNHEY and CDR2 is SVGAGI in the germline V gene. V shed 5 bases and J shed 4 bases, with 12 bases lying between them. The CDR3 consists of 14 residues.

The chain carries TRBV5-1 and TRBJ2-1, with TRBD2 matching over 9 bases. V gave up 0 bases and J gave up 8 bases; unmatched junction bases: 9. The CDR3 spans 16 residues. Germline-derived CDR1 and CDR2 are SGHRS and YFSETQ. In DNA, the CDR3 is TGCGCCAGCAGCTTGGCTCGGCTAGCGGGAAGCTATGAGCAGTTCTTC. Its translation: CASSLARLAGSYEQFF.

The chain carries TRBV10-3 and TRBJ2-7, with TRBD1 identical over 7 bases. Germline CDR1 and CDR2: ENHRY and SYGVKD. The J segment lost 0 bases and the V segment lost 4 bases, leaving 9 bases of the junction unmatched. This CDR3 has 16 amino acids. The DNA for the CDR3 is TGTGCCATCAGTGTCGCGCCGGGACAGAGCTCCTACGAGCAGTACTTC. Translation gives CAISVAPGQSSYEQYF.